A single sample gave rise to the 29 T cell receptor beta chains below, sequenced in a study of T cells after yellow fever vaccination. TCRdb called the 5' RACE reads again in MiXCR, with one record for every CDR3 protein. This table holds under 300,000 distinct CDR3 sequences, around 7% found once. Sample: CD4+ T cells sorted from PBMCs, taken 15 days after the yellow fever booster vaccination. The receptors here all came from a man under 40 who received the YFV17D yellow fever vaccine.

The chain recombines TRBV12-3 or TRBV12-4 with TRBJ2-4; perhaps D is TRBD1 or TRBD2 (6 bases each). V gave up 3 bases and J gave up 6 bases, with 9 bases separating them. This CDR3 region has 13 residues. The CDR3: CASSFRGANIQYF. DNA of the CDR3: TGTGCCAGCAGTTTTAGGGGGGCAAACATTCAGTACTTC.

This clonotype was picked up many times. CDR3 residues: CAISESSGGFGRGREQFF. In DNA form, the CDR3 reads TGTGCCATCAGTGAGTCTTCTGGGGGCTTCGGTAGGGGGCGTGAGCAGTTCTTC. The chain combines TRBV10-3 with TRBJ2-1, with 7 positions matching TRBD1. The germline V gene has CDR1 ENHRY and CDR2 SYGVKD. Losses at the gene ends were 0 bases for V and 9 bases for J; bases not matched to a gene: 17. The CDR3 sequence is 18 residues long.

This clonotype showed up just a few times. The junction departs from germline at one end; a sequencing error may be responsible. V and J are TRBV7-2 and TRBJ2-5, with D unresolved. The CDR3 is 13 amino acids. CDR1 SGHTA and CDR2 FQGNSA come from the germline V gene. The CDR3 region has the DNA TGTGCCAGCAGCTTGGGCAATCAAGGGACCCAGTACTTC. Translation: CASSLGNQGTQYF.

The rearrangement links TRBV20-1 to TRBJ2-5; D unresolved. The CDR3 spans 14 residues. Between the trimmed V and J ends, which lost 6 bases and 1 base, there was a span of 15 bases. Germline V gives CDR1 DFQATT, CDR2 SNEGSKA (reference sequence). The CDR3, as DNA: TGCAGTGCCAACCGGGCAGATATCCAAGAGACCCAGTACTTC. This sequence encodes CSANRADIQETQYF.

This clonotype was observed a few times. V is TRBV10-2 and J is TRBJ1-5; 9 bases match TRBD1. In germline, CDR1 is WSHSY, CDR2 SAAADI. V was pared by 6 bases and J by 6 bases, with 9 bases of the junction left unmatched. CDR3 length: 15 residues. The DNA for the CDR3 is TGCGCCAGCAGGGGGGGACAGGGTGATTTTCAGCCCCAGCATTTT. It is translated as CASRGGQGDFQPQHF.

J is TRBJ2-3 and V is TRBV7-9, with 14 positions matching TRBD2. CDR1 is SEHNR, CDR2 FQNEAQ, per germline (reference sequence). V lost 4 bases, J lost 6 bases, and 3 bases stayed unmatched. This CDR3 region has 15 residues. The CDR3 sequence is CASSWTSGRSDTQYF. CDR3 sequence (DNA): TGTGCCAGCAGCTGGACTAGCGGGAGGAGCGATACGCAGTATTTT. The complete variable domain, with remaining parts taken from reference TRBV7-9 and TRBJ2-3, reads DTGVSQNPRHKITKRGQNVTFRCDPISEHNRLYWYRQTLGQGPEFLTYFQNEAQLEKSRLLSDRFSAERPKGSFSTLEIQRTEQGDSAMYLCASSWTSGRSDTQYFGPGTRLTVL.

This chain links TRBV20-1 with TRBJ2-6; the D gene is possibly TRBD2 (6 bases). The CDR3 is made up of 18 amino acids. The germline CDR1 and CDR2 sequences are DFQATT and SNEGSKA (reference sequence). V gave up 0 bases and J gave up 0 bases, with 15 bases separating them. The CDR3 reads CSARDAASVSSGANVLTF. CDR3 DNA sequence: TGCAGTGCTAGAGATGCGGCTAGCGTCAGCTCTGGGGCCAACGTCCTGACTTTC.

In its sample, this clonotype was seen many times. The chain couples TRBV2 to TRBJ2-1, with 10 bases fitting TRBD2. CDR3 size: 15 residues. The V segment lost 6 bases and the J segment 5 bases; nucleotides outside the gene matches: 7. CDR1 and CDR2 from the germline V gene are SNHLY and FYNNEI. The chain's CDR3 is CASRKREGLDNEQFF. The CDR3 region has the DNA TGTGCCAGCAGAAAGCGGGAGGGCCTCGACAATGAGCAGTTCTTC.

The chain recombines TRBV20-1 with TRBJ2-6; 11 bases fit TRBD2. The CDR3 covers 16 residues. V trimming: 4 bases; J trimming: 2 bases; junction bases outside the gene matches: 4. The V gene's germline CDR1 is DFQATT and CDR2 SNEGSKA (reference sequence). The CDR3 spells CSATGTSGTGANVLTF. The CDR3 DNA follows: TGCAGTGCTACCGGGACTAGCGGCACTGGGGCCAACGTCCTGACTTTC.

The chain couples TRBV4-2 to TRBJ1-5; tentative D call: TRBD1 (6 bases). With 4 bases removed from V and 0 bases from J, the gap between germline ends came to 19 bases. Per the germline V gene, CDR1 is LGHNA and CDR2 is YNFKEQ. The CDR3 runs to 18 residues. The CDR3 here is CASSPRDTRDLSNQPQHF. The CDR3 DNA sequence: TGTGCCAGCAGCCCGAGGGACACCCGGGACCTTAGCAATCAGCCCCAGCATTTT.

The genes are TRBV2 and TRBJ1-5, with no clear D. Trimming removed 6 bases at V and 1 base at J, with 10 bases between. The CDR3 extends over 14 amino acids. CDR1 and CDR2 (germline): SNHLY, FYNNEI. For the CDR3, the DNA is TGTGCCAGCAGCCTCCCATGGAGCAATCAGCCCCAGCATTTT. Its protein product is CASSLPWSNQPQHF.

The sample holds many counts of this clonotype. The rearrangement uses TRBV7-8 and TRBJ2-5; 9 bases match TRBD2. Germline V CDR1 and CDR2: SGHVS, FQNEAQ. The CDR3 extends over 14 amino acids. Trimming cost V 4 bases and J 6 bases; bases outside gene matches: 6. In DNA, the CDR3 is TGTGCCAGCAGCTACCTAGCGGGGATACAGACCCAGTACTTC. Amino acid sequence: CASSYLAGIQTQYF.

This chain links TRBV20-1 with TRBJ2-5, with TRBD2 matching over 10 bases. CDR3 length: 13 residues. Germline values: CDR1 DFQATT, CDR2 SNEGSKA (reference sequence). V was pared by 8 bases and J by 1 base, with 4 bases of the junction left unmatched. As DNA, the CDR3 is TGCAGTCCGGTAGCGGGAGGCCAAGAGACCCAGTACTTC. The encoded protein is CSPVAGGQETQYF.

V gene TRBV10-3 combines with J gene TRBJ2-6; D ambiguous. Trimming pared 0 bases from V and 4 bases from J, leaving 10 bases between. Germline V lookup: CDR1 ENHRY, CDR2 SYGVKD. This CDR3 has 16 amino acids. The CDR3 coding sequence is TGTGCCATCAGTGAGTCGAAAGGGCCGGGGGCCAACGTCCTGACTTTC. This translates into CAISESKGPGANVLTF.

Points on this clonotype: Sequence at one end of the junction differs from germline and may be a read error. CDR3 in amino acids: CATSPDGRNRNEQFF. The CDR3 coding sequence is TGTGCCACCAGCCCCGACGGGAGGAATCGCAATGAGCAGTTCTTC. The gene calls are TRBV9 and TRBJ2-1; 7 bases match TRBD2. CDR3 size: 15 residues. Germline assignment: CDR1 SGDLS and CDR2 YYNGEE.

This clonotype was observed many times. V and J are TRBV5-1 and TRBJ2-1; TRBD1 might be the D (6 bases). From germline, CDR1 is SGHRS and CDR2 YFSETQ. CDR3 size: 15 residues. Trimming shortened V by 5 bases and J by 0 bases, and 12 bases separated the two germline ends. The CDR3 region is CASRSGTSSYNEQFF. CDR3 in DNA: TGCGCCAGCAGATCCGGGACAAGCTCCTACAATGAGCAGTTCTTC.

A few counts support this clonotype. The chain employs TRBV10-3 and TRBJ2-1; D not resolved. V gave up 0 bases and J gave up 4 bases, with 13 bases separating them. Germline V gene data show CDR1 as ENHRY and CDR2 as SYGVKD. The CDR3 runs 16 residues. CDR3 loop: CAISESRGSRYNEQFF. The CDR3 DNA reads TGTGCCATCAGTGAGTCGAGAGGTTCCCGTTACAATGAGCAGTTCTTC.

This clonotype was counted at least ten times. V and J are TRBV24-1 and TRBJ2-7; 8 bases match TRBD2. V was pared by 4 bases and J by 4 bases, with 5 bases of the junction left unmatched. This CDR3 has 14 amino acids. Looked up from germline, CDR1 is KGHDR and CDR2 is SFDVKD. CDR3 nucleotides: TGTGCCACCAGTGACCCGACGGGAGGGTACGAGCAGTACTTC. This codes for CATSDPTGGYEQYF.

The chain's CDR3 is CASRAGTGGLGAFF. In DNA, the CDR3 is TGTGCCAGCAGAGCCGGGACAGGGGGCTTGGGAGCTTTCTTT. The chain joins TRBV7-2 to TRBJ1-1; 12 bases agree with TRBD1. Germline V gene sequence: CDR1 SGHTA, CDR2 FQGNSA. The CDR3 runs to 14 residues. J lost 10 bases, V lost 6 bases, and 9 bases had no gene match.

This clonotype was picked up a small number of times. This chain links TRBV18 with TRBJ1-5; D is unresolved. Per the germline V gene, CDR1 is KGHSH and CDR2 is LQKENI. The CDR3 extends over 14 amino acids. V was pared by 6 bases and J by 1 base, with 10 bases between. CDR3 coding DNA: TGTGCCAGCTCGTCCGGACCAAGCAATCAGCCCCAGCATTTT. It is translated as CASSSGPSNQPQHF.

This clonotype was found a few times. The genes are TRBV28 and TRBJ2-1; possible D gene TRBD1, 5 bases. This CDR3 has 12 residues. Germline-derived CDR1 and CDR2 are MDHEN and SYDVKM. The ends were cut back, 3 bases at V and 9 bases at J, with 9 bases in the middle. CDR3 DNA sequence: TGTGCCAGCAGTTTGGGGCTAAGTGAGCAGTTCTTC. Its protein product is CASSLGLSEQFF. Full variable domain (rest looked up from reference TRBV28 and TRBJ2-1): DVKVTQSSRYLVKRTGEKVFLECVQDMDHENMFWYRQDPGLGLRLIYFSYDVKMKEKGDIPEGYSVSREKKERFSLILESASTNQTSMYLCASSLGLSEQFFGPGTRLTVL.

The chain has TRBV4-2 and TRBJ2-2; D perhaps matches TRBD2 (5 bases). Trimming removed 2 bases at V and 2 bases at J, with 6 bases between. CDR1 and CDR2 (germline): LGHNA, YNFKEQ. This CDR3 has 14 amino acids. CDR3 loop: CASSQRTNTGELFF. Here the CDR3 DNA reads TGTGCCAGCAGCCAACGGACTAACACCGGGGAGCTGTTTTTT.

The CDR3 sequence is CASGSGTGFSEQYF. CDR3 nucleotides: TGTGCCAGCGGCAGCGGGACAGGGTTCTCCGAGCAGTACTTC. The rearrangement joins TRBV7-2 to TRBJ2-7, with 9 bases lining up with TRBD1. The CDR3 consists of 14 residues. The V and J ends lost 8 bases and 6 bases, in that order; junction bases with no gene match: 11. From germline, CDR1 is SGHTA and CDR2 FQGNSA. The full variable domain, with the rest looked up from reference TRBV7-2 and TRBJ2-7, is GAGVSQSPSNKVTEKGKDVELRCDPISGHTALYWYRQSLGQGLEFLIYFQGNSAPDKSGLPSDRFSAERTGGSVSTLTIQRTQQEDSAVYLCASGSGTGFSEQYFGPGTRLTVT.

This clonotype occurred many times. The rearrangement uses TRBV29-1 and TRBJ2-3; no reliable D call. The germline V gene has CDR1 SQVTM and CDR2 ANQGSEA. V was cut by 3 bases and J by 2 bases, with 9 bases left in between. CDR3 size: 13 residues. CDR3 region: CSVDPQLTDTQYF. For the CDR3, the DNA is TGCAGCGTTGACCCCCAACTCACAGATACGCAGTATTTT.

The rearrangement joins TRBV5-1 to TRBJ2-5; TRBD2 aligns across 7 bases. V dropped 0 bases and J dropped 1; count of bases not matched to a gene: 3. CDR1 is SGHRS and CDR2 is YFSETQ in the germline V gene. This CDR3 is built from 15 residues. The DNA of the CDR3 is TGCGCCAGCAGCTTGGCCGGGACTATCCAAGAGACCCAGTACTTC. Translated: CASSLAGTIQETQYF.

The chain is built from TRBV7-2 and TRBJ2-5; perhaps TRBD1 as D (5 bases). This CDR3 has 13 amino acids. Germline CDR1 is SGHTA and CDR2 is FQGNSA. V lost 5 bases and J 6 bases, leaving 13 bases between the germline ends. In DNA, the CDR3 is TGTGCCAGCAGCCAGGGTGTTCAGAAGACCCAGTACTTC. This codes for CASSQGVQKTQYF. The full variable domain, its missing parts supplied by reference TRBV7-2 and TRBJ2-5, is GAGVSQSPSNKVTEKGKDVELRCDPISGHTALYWYRQSLGQGLEFLIYFQGNSAPDKSGLPSDRFSAERTGGSVSTLTIQRTQQEDSAVYLCASSQGVQKTQYFGPGTRLLVL.

The chain is built from TRBV20-1 and TRBJ1-1, with D perhaps matching TRBD1 (6 bases). This CDR3 is 12 amino acids long. CDR1 is DFQATT and CDR2 is SNEGSKA in the germline V gene (reference sequence). V lost 6 bases to trimming and J lost 11 bases, with 19 bases between them. The CDR3, as DNA: TGCAGTGCCCAAAAGGGGGGCGAGGGGGCTTTCTTT. Translating it yields CSAQKGGEGAFF.

At least ten counts were recorded for this clonotype. The chain uses TRBV4-3 and TRBJ2-3; D call uncertain. Germline-derived CDR1 and CDR2 are LGHNA and YSLEER. CDR3 length: 14 residues. The V gene lost 2 bases and the J gene lost 4 bases, with 10 bases spanning the gap. The CDR3 protein is CASSQRPFPDTQYF. In nucleotides, the CDR3 is TGCGCCAGCAGCCAACGGCCCTTCCCAGATACGCAGTATTTT.

This clonotype came up a few times. V gene TRBV5-1 combines with J gene TRBJ2-7; 8 bases agree with TRBD1. This CDR3 is built from 14 residues. Trimming took 4 bases from V and 3 from J; bases not matched to a gene: 6. Germline CDR1 SGHRS, CDR2 YFSETQ. CDR3 in amino acids: CASSATTGDYEQYF. Written as DNA, the CDR3 is TGCGCCAGCAGCGCGACGACAGGGGACTACGAGCAGTACTTC.